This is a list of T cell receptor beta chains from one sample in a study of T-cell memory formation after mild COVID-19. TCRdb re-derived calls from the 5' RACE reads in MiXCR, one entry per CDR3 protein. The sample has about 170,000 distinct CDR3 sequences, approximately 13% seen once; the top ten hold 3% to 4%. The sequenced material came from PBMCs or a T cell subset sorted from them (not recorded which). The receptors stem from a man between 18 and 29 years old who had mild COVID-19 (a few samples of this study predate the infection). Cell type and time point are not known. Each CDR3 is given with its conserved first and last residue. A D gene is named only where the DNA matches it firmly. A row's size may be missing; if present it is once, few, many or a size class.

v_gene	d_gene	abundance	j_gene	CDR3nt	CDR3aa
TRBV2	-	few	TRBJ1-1	TGTGCCAGCAGTGGACGGGGTGGAGCGGTGGAGACTGAAGCTTTCTTT	CASSGRGGAVETEAFF
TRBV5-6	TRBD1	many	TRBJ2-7	TGTGCCAGCAGCACAAGATTTACAGGGGTGCAGTACTTC	CASSTRFTGVQYF
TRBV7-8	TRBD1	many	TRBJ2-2	TGTGCCAGCAGCGCAGGGGCCGGGACAGCATACACCGGGGAGCTGTTTTTT	CASSAGAGTAYTGELFF
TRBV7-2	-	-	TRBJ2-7	TGTGCCAGCAGCTTAGCGGTAGGGATGGGGTACGAGCAGTACTTC	CASSLAVGMGYEQYF
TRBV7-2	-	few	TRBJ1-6	TGTGCCAGCAGCCCGCATGTAGGAACGAGTAATTCACCCCTCCACTTT	CASSPHVGTSNSPLHF
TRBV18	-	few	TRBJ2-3	TGTGCCAGCTCACCGGGGATCCGTTCGTCCCTTCCCACAGATACGCAGTATTTT	CASSPGIRSSLPTDTQYF
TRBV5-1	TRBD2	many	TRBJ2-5	TGTGCCAGCAGCCTACTAGCGGGGGGGCAAGAGACCCAGTACTTC	CASSLLAGGQETQYF
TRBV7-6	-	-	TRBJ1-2	TGTGCCAGCAGCCCGCTGACAGCTAACTATGGCTACACCTTC	CASSPLTANYGYTF
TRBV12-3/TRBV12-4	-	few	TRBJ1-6	TGTGCCAGCAGTCTGGGCGACGGACGTTTGGATTCACCCCTCCACTTT	CASSLGDGRLDSPLHF
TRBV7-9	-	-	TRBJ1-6	TGTTCCAGCAGCAGGGAAGATTCACCCCTCCACTTT	CSSSREDSPLHF
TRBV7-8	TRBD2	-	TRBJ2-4	TGTGCCAGCAGCCTGGCTCTAGCGGGGGTCGGTACCAAAAACATTCAGTACTTC	CASSLALAGVGTKNIQYF
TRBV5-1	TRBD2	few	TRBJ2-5	TGCGCCAGCAGCTTGGAACCCTTCGGGGGGGAGACCCAGTACTTC	CASSLEPFGGETQYF
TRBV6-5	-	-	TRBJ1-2	TGTGCCAGCAGTTATGGGCCAGGGTTGGGCTACACCTTC	CASSYGPGLGYTF
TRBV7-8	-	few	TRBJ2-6	TGTGCCGGGGGCGCAGGACCCGGGGCCAACGTCCTGACTTTC	CAGGAGPGANVLTF
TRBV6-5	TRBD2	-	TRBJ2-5	TGTGCCAGCAGTTACGGGTCGGCTAGCGGGGGCCAAGAGACCCAGTACTTC	CASSYGSASGGQETQYF
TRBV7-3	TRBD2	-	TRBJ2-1	TGTGCCAGCAGCTTCGCGGGGGGGAATGAGCAGTTCTTC	CASSFAGGNEQFF
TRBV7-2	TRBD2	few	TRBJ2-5	TGTGCCAGCAGCCGCTCGCCGGGGGGGTGGGAGACCCAGTACTTC	CASSRSPGGWETQYF
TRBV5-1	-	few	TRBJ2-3	TGCGCCAGCAGCTTGGGGGGATCAGATACGCAGTATTTT	CASSLGGSDTQYF
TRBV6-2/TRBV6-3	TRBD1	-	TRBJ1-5	TGTGCCAGCAGTTACTCTCCGGGACAGGGATCAAATCAGCCCCAGCATTTT	CASSYSPGQGSNQPQHF
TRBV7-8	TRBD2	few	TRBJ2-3	TGTGCCAGCAGCTTAGCGTGGACTAGCGGGGGGCCCGTTCCAAGCACAGATACGCAGTATTTT	CASSLAWTSGGPVPSTDTQYF
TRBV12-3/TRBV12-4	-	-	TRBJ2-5	TGTGCCAGCAGTTTAGGGTCGGGGGGCCACGAGACCCAGTACTTC	CASSLGSGGHETQYF